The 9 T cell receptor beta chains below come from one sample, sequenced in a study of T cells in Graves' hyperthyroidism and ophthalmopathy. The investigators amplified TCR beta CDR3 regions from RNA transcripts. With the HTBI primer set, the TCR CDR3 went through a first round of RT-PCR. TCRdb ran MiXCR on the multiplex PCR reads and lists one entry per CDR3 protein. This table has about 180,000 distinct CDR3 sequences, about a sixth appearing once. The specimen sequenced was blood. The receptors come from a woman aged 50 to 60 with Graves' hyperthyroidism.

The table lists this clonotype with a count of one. CDR3 in amino acids: CASSFVENTNYGYTF. The CDR3 region has the DNA TGTGCCAGCAGCTTCGTGGAGAATACTAACTATGGCTACACCTTC. The chain has TRBV11-3 and TRBJ1-2; D is uncertain. The germline CDR1 and CDR2 sequences are SGHNT and YENEEA. V gave up 3 bases and J gave up 0 bases, with 11 bases separating them. This CDR3 region has 15 residues.

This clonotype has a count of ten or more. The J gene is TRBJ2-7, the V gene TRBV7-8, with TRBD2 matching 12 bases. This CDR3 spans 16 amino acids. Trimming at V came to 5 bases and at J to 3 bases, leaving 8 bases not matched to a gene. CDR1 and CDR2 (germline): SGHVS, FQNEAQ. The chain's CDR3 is CASSPHPGLAGYEQYF. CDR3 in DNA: TGTGCCAGCAGCCCCCACCCGGGACTAGCGGGCTACGAGCAGTACTTC.

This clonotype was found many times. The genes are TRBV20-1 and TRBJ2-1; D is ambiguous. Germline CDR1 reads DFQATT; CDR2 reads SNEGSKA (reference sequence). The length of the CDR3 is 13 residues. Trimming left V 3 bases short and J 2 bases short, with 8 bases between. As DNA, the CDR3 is TGCAGTGCTAGGGGCCCGGCCTACAATGAGCAGTTCTTC. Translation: CSARGPAYNEQFF.

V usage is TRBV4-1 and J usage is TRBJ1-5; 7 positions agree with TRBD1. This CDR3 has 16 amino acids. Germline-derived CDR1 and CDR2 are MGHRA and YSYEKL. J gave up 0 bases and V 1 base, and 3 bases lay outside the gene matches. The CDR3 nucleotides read TGCGCCAGCAGCCAAGGGCAGGGGGTTAGCAATCAGCCCCAGCATTTT. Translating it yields CASSQGQGVSNQPQHF.

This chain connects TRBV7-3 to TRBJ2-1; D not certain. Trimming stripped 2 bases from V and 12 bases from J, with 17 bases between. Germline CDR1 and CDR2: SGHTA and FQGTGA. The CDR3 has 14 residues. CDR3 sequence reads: CASSLGLSAKGQFF. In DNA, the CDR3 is TGTGCCAGCAGCTTAGGTCTCTCCGCTAAGGGGCAGTTCTTC.

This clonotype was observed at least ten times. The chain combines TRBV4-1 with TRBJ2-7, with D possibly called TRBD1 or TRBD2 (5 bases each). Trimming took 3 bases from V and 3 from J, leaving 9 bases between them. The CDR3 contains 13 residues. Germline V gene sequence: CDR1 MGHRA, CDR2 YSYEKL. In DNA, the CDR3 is TGCGCCAGCAGCCAGGACACTAGCTACGAGCAGTACTTC. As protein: CASSQDTSYEQYF.

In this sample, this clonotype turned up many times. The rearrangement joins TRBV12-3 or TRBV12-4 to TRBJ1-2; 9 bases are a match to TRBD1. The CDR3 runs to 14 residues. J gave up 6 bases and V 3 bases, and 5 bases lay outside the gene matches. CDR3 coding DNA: TGTGCCAGCAGTTTGGACAGGGGCGTCAATGGCTACACCTTC. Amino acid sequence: CASSLDRGVNGYTF.

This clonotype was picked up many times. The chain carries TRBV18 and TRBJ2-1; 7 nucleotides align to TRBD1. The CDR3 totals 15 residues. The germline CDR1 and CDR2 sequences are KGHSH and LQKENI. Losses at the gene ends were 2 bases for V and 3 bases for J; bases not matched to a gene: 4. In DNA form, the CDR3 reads TGTGCCAGCTCACCAGGACAGGTTTACTACAATGAGCAGTTCTTC. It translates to CASSPGQVYYNEQFF.

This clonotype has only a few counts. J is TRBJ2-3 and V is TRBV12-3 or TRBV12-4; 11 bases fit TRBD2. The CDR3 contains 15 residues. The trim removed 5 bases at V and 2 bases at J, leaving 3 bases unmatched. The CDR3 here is CASSRLAGPTDTQYF. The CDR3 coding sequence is TGTGCCAGCAGTCGACTAGCGGGGCCCACAGATACGCAGTATTTT.